This is a list of T cell receptor beta chains from one sample in a study of blood T cell repertoires in COVID-19. Libraries were prepared by immunoSEQ multiplex PCR; TCRdb keeps only in-frame clonotypes and omits some of them. There are hundreds of thousands of clones in the sample; more than 70% occur only once, and about 2.3% lies in the top ten. The sequenced material came from peripheral blood. Every receptor here comes from a woman in her fifties or sixties with COVID-19, enrolled during active disease. Both conserved end residues are part of each CDR3. A D gene is named only where the DNA matches it firmly. Only some rows state a clone size, as once, few, many or a class for expanded clones.

J gene,V gene,D gene,clone size,CDR3 DNA,CDR3 protein
TRBJ2-5,TRBV21-1,NA,NA,TGTGCCAGCAGCAAATCAGGGCAGGCCGGAGAGACCCAGTACTTC,CASSKSGQAGETQYF
TRBJ2-5,TRBV2,NA,NA,TGTGCCAGCAGCGTGGAGACCCAGTACTTC,CASSVETQYF
TRBJ2-7,TRBV3-1/TRBV3-2,TRBD1,NA,TGTGCCAGCAGCCCCAGGGGGACCTACGAGCAGTACTTC,CASSPRGTYEQYF
TRBJ1-1,TRBV6-5,TRBD1,NA,TGTGCCAGCAGCAGGGGGGTCGCGAACACTGAAGCTTTCTTT,CASSRGVANTEAFF
TRBJ1-1,TRBV4-1,NA,NA,TGCGCCAGCAGCGGCCGATCCTTTGAAGCTTTCTTT,CASSGRSFEAFF
TRBJ1-6,TRBV5-6,TRBD1,NA,TGTGCCAGCAGCTTGTTAGGGACAGAACACTATAATTCACCCCTCCACTTT,CASSLLGTEHYNSPLHF
TRBJ2-5,TRBV6-5,TRBD1,NA,TGTGCCATCCGAGACAGGGCTGGGGAGACCCAGTACTTC,CAIRDRAGETQYF
TRBJ1-2,TRBV7-9,TRBD1,NA,TGTGCCAGCAGCCCTCGGACAGGGAATAACTATGGCTACACCTTC,CASSPRTGNNYGYTF
TRBJ2-1,TRBV7-9,TRBD2,NA,TGTGCCAGCAGCTTCCCCCGTGGGGGGGGCAATGAGCAGTTCTTC,CASSFPRGGGNEQFF
TRBJ2-2,TRBV9,TRBD1,once,TGTGCCAGCAGCGGGAGACAGGGGTACACCGGGGAGCTGTTTTTT,CASSGRQGYTGELFF
TRBJ2-1,TRBV4-1,TRBD1,NA,TGCGCCAGCAGCCAAGTGGGACAGAGCTCCTACAATGAGCAGTTCTTC,CASSQVGQSSYNEQFF
TRBJ2-2,TRBV5-5,TRBD1,NA,TGTGCCAGCAGCTTTCCCGGGACAGGGAACACCGGGGAGCTGTTTTTT,CASSFPGTGNTGELFF
TRBJ1-2,TRBV7-3,TRBD1,NA,TGTGCCAGCAGCCCGACTCCCGGGACAGGGCCGATCTATGGCTACACCTTC,CASSPTPGTGPIYGYTF
TRBJ2-1,TRBV6-5,NA,NA,TGTGCCAGCAGGGGCAGCCAATCCCCCTACAATGAGCAGTTCTTC,CASRGSQSPYNEQFF
TRBJ2-5,TRBV29-1,TRBD2,many,TGCAGCGCTAAGCAGCGGGGGGACCAAGAGACCCAGTACTTC,CSAKQRGDQETQYF
TRBJ2-3,TRBV25-1,TRBD1,NA,TGTGCCAGCAGTGGACGGGAACAGGGGATCACAGATACGCAGTATTTT,CASSGREQGITDTQYF